This T cell receptor (beta chain) was sequenced for a study of T cell responses to AZD1222 COVID-19 vaccine. This CDR3 has 11 residues. V gave up 10 bases and J gave up 8 bases, with 14 bases separating them. The V gene's germline CDR1 is MGHRA and CDR2 YSYEKL. The table came from immunoSEQ multiplex PCR; TCRdb's copy has only in-frame clones and leaves some out. The table records 90,000 to 130,000 clones, 94% of them present only once. V gene TRBV4-1 combines with J gene TRBJ1-1; D is undetermined. This clonotype was obtained from an adult who received the AZD1222 COVID-19 vaccine. The material sequenced was peripheral blood, taken 28 days after the second AZD1222 dose. Written as DNA, the CDR3 is TGCGCCACCGGCTCGCGCGAAGAAGCTTTCTTT. It translates to CATGSREEAFF.